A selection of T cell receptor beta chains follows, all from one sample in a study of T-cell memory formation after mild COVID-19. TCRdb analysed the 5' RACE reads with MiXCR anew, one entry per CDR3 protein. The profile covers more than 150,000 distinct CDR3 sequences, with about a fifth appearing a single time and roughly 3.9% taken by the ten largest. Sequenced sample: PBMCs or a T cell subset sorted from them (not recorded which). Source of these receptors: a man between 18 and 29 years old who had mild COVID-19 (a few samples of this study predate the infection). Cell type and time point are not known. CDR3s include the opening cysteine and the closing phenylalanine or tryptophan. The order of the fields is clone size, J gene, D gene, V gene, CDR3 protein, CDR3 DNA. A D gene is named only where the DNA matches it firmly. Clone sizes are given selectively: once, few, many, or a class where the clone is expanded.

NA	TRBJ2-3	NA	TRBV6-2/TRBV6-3	CASSQVRDTQYF	TGTGCCAGCAGCCAGGTTAGGGATACGCAGTATTTT
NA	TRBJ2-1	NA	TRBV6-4	CASSGTGNEQFF	TGTGCCAGCAGTGGCACGGGGAATGAGCAGTTCTTC
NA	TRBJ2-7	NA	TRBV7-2	CASSSTRGLYEQYF	TGTGCCAGCAGCTCCACGAGGGGACTCTACGAGCAGTACTTC
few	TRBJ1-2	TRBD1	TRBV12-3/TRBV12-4	CASSYNRAGGGYTF	TGTGCCAGCAGCTACAATAGGGCAGGGGGCGGCTACACCTTC
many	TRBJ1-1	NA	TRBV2	CASGKGTEAFF	TGTGCCAGTGGGAAAGGCACTGAAGCTTTCTTT
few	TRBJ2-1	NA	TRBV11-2	CASSLSDYHNEQFF	TGTGCCAGCAGCTTGTCTGACTATCACAATGAGCAGTTCTTC
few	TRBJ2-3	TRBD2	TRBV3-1	CASSQHSGDPTDTQYF	TGTGCCAGCAGCCAACATAGCGGGGACCCCACAGATACGCAGTATTTT
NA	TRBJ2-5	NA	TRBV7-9	CASSSIGAGEETQYF	TGTGCCAGCAGCTCCATCGGGGCAGGGGAAGAGACCCAGTACTTC
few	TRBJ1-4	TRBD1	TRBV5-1	CASSTGTEHEKLFF	TGCGCCAGCAGCACCGGGACAGAACATGAAAAACTGTTTTTT
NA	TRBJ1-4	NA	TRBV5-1	CASSFWGATNEKLFF	TGCGCCAGCAGCTTTTGGGGAGCAACTAATGAAAAACTGTTTTTT
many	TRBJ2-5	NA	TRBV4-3	CASSLTAQETQYF	TGCGCCAGCAGTCTAACCGCTCAAGAGACCCAGTACTTC
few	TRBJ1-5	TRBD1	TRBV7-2	CASSLGNRGMGQPQHF	TGTGCCAGCAGCTTAGGGAACAGGGGGATGGGGCAGCCCCAGCATTTT
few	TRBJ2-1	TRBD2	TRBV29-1	CSLDSGGADSYNEQFF	TGCAGCCTTGATAGCGGGGGGGCTGACTCCTACAATGAGCAGTTCTTC
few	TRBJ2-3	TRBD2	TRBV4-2	CASSQELAGGTDTQYF	TGTGCCAGCAGCCAAGAACTAGCGGGGGGCACAGATACGCAGTATTTT
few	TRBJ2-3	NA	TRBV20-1	CRPRDSTTDTQYF	TGCAGGCCTCGGGACTCTACCACAGATACGCAGTATTTT
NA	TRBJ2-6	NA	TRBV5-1	CASSLARTMSSGANVLTF	TGCGCCAGCAGCTTGGCACGGACGATGAGCTCTGGGGCCAACGTCCTGACTTTC
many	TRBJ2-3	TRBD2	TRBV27	CASLMGGPDTQYF	TGTGCCAGCCTCATGGGAGGGCCAGATACGCAGTATTTT
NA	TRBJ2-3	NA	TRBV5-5	CASSLGYSTDTQYF	TGTGCCAGCAGCTTGGGTTATAGCACAGATACGCAGTATTTT
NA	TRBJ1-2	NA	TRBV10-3	CAPSHFGNGYTF	TGTGCCCCTAGTCATTTCGGGAATGGCTACACCTTC
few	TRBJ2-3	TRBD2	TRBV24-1	CATSDGLAGGTDTQYF	TGTGCCACCAGTGATGGGCTAGCGGGGGGCACAGATACGCAGTATTTT
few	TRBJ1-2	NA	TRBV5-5	CASSLVWVGGYTF	TGTGCCAGCAGCTTGGTGTGGGTCGGTGGCTACACCTTC
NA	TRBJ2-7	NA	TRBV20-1	CSALPRDGSYEQYF	TGCAGTGCCCTTCCCCGGGATGGCTCTTACGAGCAGTACTTC